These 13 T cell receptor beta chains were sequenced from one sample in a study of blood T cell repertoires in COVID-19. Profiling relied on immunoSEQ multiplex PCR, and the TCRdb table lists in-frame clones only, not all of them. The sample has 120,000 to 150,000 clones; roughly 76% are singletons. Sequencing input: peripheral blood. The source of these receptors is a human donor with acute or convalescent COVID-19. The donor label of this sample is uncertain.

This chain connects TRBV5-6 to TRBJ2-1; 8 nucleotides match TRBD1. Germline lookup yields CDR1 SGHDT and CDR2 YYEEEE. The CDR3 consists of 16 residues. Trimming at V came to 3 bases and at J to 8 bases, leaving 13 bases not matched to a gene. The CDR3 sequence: CASSSRQGIQWYEQFF. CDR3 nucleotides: TGTGCCAGCAGCTCCCGACAGGGGATACAATGGTATGAGCAGTTCTTC.

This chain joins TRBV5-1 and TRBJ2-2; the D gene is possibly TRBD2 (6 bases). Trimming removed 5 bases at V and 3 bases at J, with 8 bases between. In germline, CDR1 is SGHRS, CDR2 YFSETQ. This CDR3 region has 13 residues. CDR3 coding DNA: TGCGCCAGCAGTGGAGGGTACACCGGGGAGCTGTTTTTT. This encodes CASSGGYTGELFF.

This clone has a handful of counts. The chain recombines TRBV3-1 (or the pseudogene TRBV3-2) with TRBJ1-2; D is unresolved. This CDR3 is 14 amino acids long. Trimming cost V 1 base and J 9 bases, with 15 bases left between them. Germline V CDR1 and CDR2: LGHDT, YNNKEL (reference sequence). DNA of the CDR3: TGTGCCAGCAGCCAAGTGGCCCGGGGTCCGAGCTACACCTTC. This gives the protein CASSQVARGPSYTF.

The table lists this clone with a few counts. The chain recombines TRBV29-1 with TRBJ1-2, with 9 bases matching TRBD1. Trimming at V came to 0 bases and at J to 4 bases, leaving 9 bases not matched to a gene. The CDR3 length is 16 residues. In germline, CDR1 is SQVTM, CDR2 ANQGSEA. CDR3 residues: CSVEDLEQGAGYGYTF. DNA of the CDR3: TGCAGCGTTGAAGATCTAGAACAGGGGGCGGGCTATGGCTACACCTTC. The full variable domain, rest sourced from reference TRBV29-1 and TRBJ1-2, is SAVISQKPSRDICQRGTSLTIQCQVDSQVTMMFWYRQQPGQSLTLIATANQGSEATYESGFVIDKFPISRPNLTFSTLTVSNMSPEDSSIYLCSVEDLEQGAGYGYTFGSGTRLTVV.

The CDR3 reads CASSSNSIPPGYTF. DNA of the CDR3: TGTGCCAGCAGTTCGAACAGTATCCCACCTGGCTACACCTTC. The chain is built from TRBV27 and TRBJ1-2; D not certain. The germline V gene has CDR1 MNHEY and CDR2 SMNVEV (reference sequence). The length of the CDR3 is 14 residues. Trimming removed 4 bases at V and 7 bases at J, with 16 bases between.

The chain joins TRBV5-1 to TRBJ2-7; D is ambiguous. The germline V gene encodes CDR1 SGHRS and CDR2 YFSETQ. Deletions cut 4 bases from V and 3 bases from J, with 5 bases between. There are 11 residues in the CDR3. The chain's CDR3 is CASSAYYEQYV. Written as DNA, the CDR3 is TGCGCCAGCAGCGCCTACTACGAGCAGTACGTC.

The CDR3 loop is CASSPGLSGGASYNEQFF. CDR3 DNA sequence: TGTGCCAGCAGCCCCGGCCTCAGCGGGGGGGCCTCCTACAATGAGCAGTTCTTC. The chain couples TRBV11-3 to TRBJ2-1; 10 bases fit TRBD2. The V segment lost 5 bases and the J segment 0 bases; nucleotides outside the gene matches: 10. The germline V gene has CDR1 SGHNT and CDR2 YENEEA. The CDR3 contains 18 residues.

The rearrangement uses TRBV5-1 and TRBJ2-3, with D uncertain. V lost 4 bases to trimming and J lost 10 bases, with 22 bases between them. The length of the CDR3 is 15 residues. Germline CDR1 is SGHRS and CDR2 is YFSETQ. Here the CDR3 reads CASSPTLDLPDPQYF. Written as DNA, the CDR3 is TGCGCCAGCAGCCCGACTCTGGATTTACCCGATCCGCAGTATTTT.

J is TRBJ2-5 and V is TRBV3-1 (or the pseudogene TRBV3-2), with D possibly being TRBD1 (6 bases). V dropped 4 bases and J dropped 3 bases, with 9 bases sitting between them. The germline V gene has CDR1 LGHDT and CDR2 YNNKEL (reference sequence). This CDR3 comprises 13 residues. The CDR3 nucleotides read TGTGCCAGCAGCCGGGGGCGGGAAGAGACCCAGTACTTC. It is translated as CASSRGREETQYF.

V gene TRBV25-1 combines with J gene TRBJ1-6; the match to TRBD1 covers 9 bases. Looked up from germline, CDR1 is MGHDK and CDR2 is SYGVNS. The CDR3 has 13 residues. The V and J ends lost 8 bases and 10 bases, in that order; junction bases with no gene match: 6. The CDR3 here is CASGWTGESPLHF. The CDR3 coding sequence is TGTGCCAGCGGCTGGACAGGGGAATCACCCCTCCACTTT.

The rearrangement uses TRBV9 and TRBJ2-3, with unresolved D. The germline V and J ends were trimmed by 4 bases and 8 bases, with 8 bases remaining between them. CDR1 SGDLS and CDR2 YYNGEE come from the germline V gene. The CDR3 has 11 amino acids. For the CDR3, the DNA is TGTGCCAGCAGCCGCGGCGGTACGCAGTATTTT. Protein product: CASSRGGTQYF.

The DNA of the CDR3 is TGTGCCAGTAGTGCTAGGACAGGGGGCAATCAGCCCCAGCATTTT. Protein: CASSARTGGNQPQHF. The chain employs TRBV19 and TRBJ1-5, with TRBD1 matching over 9 bases. The CDR3 contains 15 residues. CDR1 and CDR2 (germline): LNHDA, SQIVND (reference sequence). V was pared by 5 bases and J by 2 bases, with 4 bases of the junction left unmatched.

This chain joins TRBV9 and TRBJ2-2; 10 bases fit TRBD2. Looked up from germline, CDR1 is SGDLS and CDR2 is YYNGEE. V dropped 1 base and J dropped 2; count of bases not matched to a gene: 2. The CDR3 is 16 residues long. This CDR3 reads CASSVSGGVNTGELFF. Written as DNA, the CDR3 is TGTGCCAGCAGCGTAAGCGGGGGGGTCAACACCGGGGAGCTGTTTTTT.